Below are 28 T cell receptor beta chains sequenced from a single sample in a study of identical twins. TCRdb re-called the 5' RACE reads through MiXCR, storing one row per CDR3 protein. Among more than 200,000 distinct CDR3 sequences listed, 9.4% were seen once. The sample comprised memory (CD45RO+) T cells sorted from blood. Receptors originate from a woman aged 18-29 years in good health.

To note about this clonotype: The final CDR3 position lacks the conserved phenylalanine or tryptophan, pointing to a likely read error. J is TRBJ2-1 and V is TRBV18, with TRBD2 identical over 8 bases. From germline, CDR1 is KGHSH and CDR2 LQKENI. The CDR3 covers 14 residues. Trimming took 5 bases from V and 4 from J; bases not matched to a gene: 4. The CDR3 protein is CASSIAGRYNEQFY. In DNA form, the CDR3 reads TGTGCCAGCTCAATAGCGGGACGATACAATGAGCAGTTCTAC.

This chain connects TRBV2 to TRBJ2-7; unclear D gene. The CDR3 contains 11 residues. Germline V CDR1 and CDR2: SNHLY, FYNNEI. The V and J ends lost 3 bases and 6 bases respectively, with 6 bases between them. CDR3 in DNA: TGTGCCAGCAGTGAGATGGTCGAGCAGTACTTC. Amino acids: CASSEMVEQYF. Drawing the rest from reference TRBV2 and TRBJ2-7, the complete variable domain is EPEVTQTPSHQVTQMGQEVILRCVPISNHLYFYWYRQILGQKVEFLVSFYNNEISEKSEIFDDQFSVERPDGSNFTLKIRSTKLEDSAMYFCASSEMVEQYFGPGTRLTVT.

The rearrangement links TRBV7-9 to TRBJ2-2; the D is unclear. The CDR3 is 15 amino acids. Germline V lookup: CDR1 SEHNR, CDR2 FQNEAQ (reference sequence). V lost 4 bases and J lost 2, with 11 bases in between. CDR3 protein: CASSSSPANTGELFF. In DNA, the CDR3 is TGTGCCAGCAGCTCAAGTCCCGCAAACACCGGGGAGCTGTTTTTT.

This chain uses TRBV5-1 with TRBJ2-5; 10 bases agree with TRBD1. Germline trimming cut 4 bases from V and 3 bases from J; bases unmatched to any gene: 9. The CDR3 is made up of 16 amino acids. CDR1 and CDR2 from the germline V gene are SGHRS and YFSETQ. CDR3 region: CASSRRQGAVEETQYF. Written as DNA, the CDR3 is TGCGCCAGCAGCCGTAGACAGGGGGCTGTTGAAGAGACCCAGTACTTC.

In its sample, this clonotype was seen many times. The chain combines TRBV10-3 with TRBJ2-7; D uncertain. Trimming removed 7 bases at V and 4 bases at J, with 8 bases between. The CDR3 covers 11 residues. In germline, CDR1 is ENHRY, CDR2 SYGVKD. The CDR3 region is CAITTRYEQYF. CDR3 DNA sequence: TGTGCCATCACCACCCGTTACGAGCAGTACTTC.

This clonotype appeared a few times. V is TRBV11-2 and J is TRBJ2-1; D uncertain. The germline V gene encodes CDR1 SGHAT and CDR2 FQNNGV. This CDR3 spans 13 amino acids. The V end was cut by 0 bases, the J end by 16 bases, with 16 bases between. CDR3 in DNA: TGTGCCAGCAGCTTAGAGGGTGGGCTTGTAGAATTCTTC. Amino acids: CASSLEGGLVEFF.

The sample holds a few counts of this clonotype. The chain uses TRBV7-2 and TRBJ1-1; a possible D gene is TRBD1 (5 bases). CDR1 is SGHTA, CDR2 FQGNSA, per germline. The CDR3 is 15 amino acids. V gave up 3 bases and J gave up 4 bases, with 15 bases separating them. In nucleotides, the CDR3 is TGTGCCAGCAGCTTTAATTCTGGGGGTGTCACTGAAGCTTTCTTT. Protein: CASSFNSGGVTEAFF.

This clonotype was seen more than once but under ten times. CDR3 bases: TGTGCCAGTCAACGGGACTGGGGAGCCTACAATGAGCAGTTCTTC. Translated: CASQRDWGAYNEQFF. The J gene is TRBJ2-1, the V gene TRBV6-2 or TRBV6-3; TRBD2 might be the D (6 bases). The V end was cut by 9 bases, the J end by 2 bases, with 17 bases between. Germline V CDR1 and CDR2: MNHEY, SVGEGT. There are 15 residues in the CDR3.

The rearrangement links TRBV30 to TRBJ2-7; no clear D gene. The germline V gene has CDR1 GTSNPN and CDR2 SVGIG (reference sequence). The CDR3 is 11 residues long. Trimming removed 1 base from V and 2 bases from J, with 3 bases in between. The CDR3 DNA is TGTGCCTGGAGTGACACCTACGAGCAGTACTTC. Translation gives CAWSDTYEQYF. The whole variable domain, filled in from reference TRBV30 and TRBJ2-7, reads SQTIHQWPATLVQPVGSPLSLECTVEGTSNPNLYWYRQAAGRGLQLLFYSVGIGQISSEVPQNLSASRPQDRQFILSSKKLLLSDSGFYLCAWSDTYEQYFGPGTRLTVT.

This clonotype was picked up many times. The chain is built from TRBV27 and TRBJ2-7; D gene uncertain. This CDR3 is built from 16 residues. V was shortened by 8 bases and J by 3 bases, with 23 bases between the two germline ends. Germline CDR1 is MNHEY and CDR2 is SMNVEV (reference sequence). CDR3 DNA: TGTGCCAGCGCTGGAGCCCGAAGTGAAAAGAACTACGAGCAGTACTTC. This gives the protein CASAGARSEKNYEQYF.

The chain carries TRBV7-9 and TRBJ2-7; D is ambiguous. Germline values: CDR1 SEHNR, CDR2 FQNEAQ (reference sequence). Between the trimmed V and J ends, which lost 1 base and 2 bases, there was a span of 12 bases. CDR3 length: 15 residues. DNA of the CDR3: TGTGCCAGCAGCTTAGATTTCAGGAATACCTACGAGCAGTACTTC. It is translated as CASSLDFRNTYEQYF. The full variable domain, its missing parts supplied by reference TRBV7-9 and TRBJ2-7, is DTGVSQNPRHKITKRGQNVTFRCDPISEHNRLYWYRQTLGQGPEFLTYFQNEAQLEKSRLLSDRFSAERPKGSFSTLEIQRTEQGDSAMYLCASSLDFRNTYEQYFGPGTRLTVT.

Note on this clonotype: The junction shows a germline mismatch at one end, possibly a read error. The chain has TRBV6-1 and TRBJ1-1; D is uncertain. The CDR3 is 15 amino acids. The germline V gene encodes CDR1 MNHNS and CDR2 SASEGT. The CDR3 spells CASSPPMGLNAEAFF. CDR3 nucleotides: TGTGCCAGCAGTCCGCCTATGGGGTTGAACGCTGAAGCTTTCTTT.

This clonotype was recorded a few times. CDR3 region: CASSVGGSYEQYF. DNA of the CDR3: TGTGCCAGCAGTGTCGGAGGTTCCTACGAGCAGTACTTC. The chain employs TRBV5-6 and TRBJ2-7, with D possibly matching TRBD2 (5 bases). V was shortened by 5 bases and J by 1 base, with 10 bases between the two germline ends. The germline CDR1 and CDR2 sequences are SGHDT and YYEEEE. CDR3 length: 13 amino acids. The whole variable domain, remainder taken from reference TRBV5-6 and TRBJ2-7, is DAGVTQSPTHLIKTRGQQVTLRCSPKSGHDTVSWYQQALGQGPQFIFQYYEEEERQRGNFPDRFSGHQFPNYSSELNVNALLLGDSALYLCASSVGGSYEQYFGPGTRLTVT.

This clonotype was counted a few times. This chain joins TRBV7-2 and TRBJ1-6; TRBD1 agrees at 10 bases. This CDR3 has 14 residues. CDR1 is SGHTA, CDR2 FQGNSA, per germline. The ends lost 5 bases at V and 9 bases at J; junction bases unmatched: 4. Here the CDR3 reads CASSVWDRGSPLHF. CDR3 sequence (DNA): TGTGCCAGCAGCGTCTGGGACAGGGGTTCACCCCTCCACTTT.

In this sample, this clonotype turned up a few times. This rearrangement joins TRBV5-1 to TRBJ1-2; D uncertain. CDR3 length: 13 amino acids. Trimming pared 2 bases from V and 0 bases from J, leaving 5 bases between. The germline gives CDR1 SGHRS, CDR2 YFSETQ. This CDR3 is CASSLKSNYGYTF. As DNA, the CDR3 is TGCGCCAGCAGCTTAAAGTCTAACTATGGCTACACCTTC. Variable domain in full (rest from reference TRBV5-1 and TRBJ1-2): KAGVTQTPRYLIKTRGQQVTLSCSPISGHRSVSWYQQTPGQGLQFLFEYFSETQRNKGNFPGRFSGRQFSNSRSEMNVSTLELGDSALYLCASSLKSNYGYTFGSGTRLTVV.

CDR3 nucleotides: TGCGCCAGCAGCTCCCGATGGGGCGGGACGGCAAACAATGAGCAGTTCTTC. It translates to CASSSRWGGTANNEQFF. The genes are TRBV5-1 and TRBJ2-1; D perhaps matches TRBD2 (6 bases). Germline lookup yields CDR1 SGHRS and CDR2 YFSETQ. V was shortened by 3 bases and J by 5 bases, with 21 bases between the two germline ends. The CDR3 runs 17 residues.

The chain uses TRBV6-5 and TRBJ2-7; maybe TRBD1 (5 bases). CDR3 length equals 15 residues. V was shortened by 2 bases and J by 5 bases, with 16 bases between the two germline ends. The germline CDR1 and CDR2 sequences are MNHEY and SVGAGI. CDR3 amino acids: CASSYGAGSTHEQYF. Here the CDR3 DNA reads TGTGCCAGCAGTTACGGGGCAGGGTCGACGCACGAGCAGTACTTC.

This clonotype was observed at least ten times. The gene calls are TRBV4-3 and TRBJ2-3; tentative D call: TRBD2 (6 bases). CDR3 length: 16 residues. Trimming left V 0 bases short and J 9 bases short, with 19 bases between. The germline gives CDR1 LGHNA, CDR2 YSLEER. The CDR3 reads CASSQEEGAGRGTQYF. The CDR3, as DNA: TGCGCCAGCAGCCAAGAGGAGGGTGCGGGACGAGGGACGCAGTATTTT.

This clonotype was counted once. This chain uses TRBV20-1 with TRBJ2-7; D might be TRBD2 (5 bases). V lost 8 bases and J 4 bases, leaving 18 bases between the germline ends. The CDR3 contains 13 residues. Germline loops: CDR1 DFQATT, CDR2 SNEGSKA (reference sequence). This chain's CDR3 is CSSKPGNLYEQYF. CDR3 sequence (DNA): TGCAGTTCGAAACCGGGAAATTTGTACGAGCAGTACTTC.

The chain uses TRBV7-3 and TRBJ2-1; a weak D match, TRBD1 (5 bases). The germline gives CDR1 SGHTA, CDR2 FQGTGA. The V and J ends lost 5 bases and 4 bases respectively, with 18 bases between them. The CDR3 runs to 16 residues. As DNA, the CDR3 is TGTGCCAGCAGCCCCGTCGGCAGGGCTGGATACAATGAGCAGTTCTTC. This gives the protein CASSPVGRAGYNEQFF.

In its sample, this clonotype was seen many times. The CDR3 sequence is CASSLGHVGSYEQYF. CDR3 DNA sequence: TGCGCCAGCAGCTTGGGACACGTAGGCTCCTACGAGCAGTACTTC. The rearrangement joins TRBV5-1 to TRBJ2-7; D unresolved. V lost 0 bases, J lost 0 bases, and 10 bases lay in between. Germline-derived CDR1 and CDR2 are SGHRS and YFSETQ. The CDR3 totals 15 residues.

This clonotype has a handful of counts. V and J are TRBV4-3 and TRBJ2-7; D might be TRBD1 (6 bases). Germline V gives CDR1 LGHNA, CDR2 YSLEER. Trimming pared 1 base from V and 3 bases from J, leaving 13 bases between. This CDR3 has 15 amino acids. The CDR3 sequence: CASSQGARGHYEQYF. The CDR3 DNA sequence: TGCGCCAGCAGCCAAGGTGCCAGGGGACACTACGAGCAGTACTTC.

This clonotype was detected ten times or more. This chain links TRBV5-1 with TRBJ2-3, with D maybe TRBD2 (5 bases). CDR1 and CDR2 from the germline V gene are SGHRS and YFSETQ. This CDR3 spans 12 amino acids. Trimming removed 4 bases from V and 6 bases from J, with 9 bases in between. The CDR3 region has the DNA TGCGCCAGCAGCGTAACGGGGGATACGCAGTATTTT. Its protein product is CASSVTGDTQYF. The full variable domain, completed using reference TRBV5-1 and TRBJ2-3, is KAGVTQTPRYLIKTRGQQVTLSCSPISGHRSVSWYQQTPGQGLQFLFEYFSETQRNKGNFPGRFSGRQFSNSRSEMNVSTLELGDSALYLCASSVTGDTQYFGPGTRLTVL.

In its sample, this clonotype was seen a few times. The rearrangement joins TRBV20-1 to TRBJ2-5; D is undetermined. The CDR3 runs 12 residues. Trimming took off 8 bases at V and 5 bases at J, with 15 bases between the two ends. Per the germline V gene, CDR1 is DFQATT and CDR2 is SNEGSKA (reference sequence). The CDR3 here is CSPGPATETQYF. The DNA of the CDR3 is TGCAGTCCGGGCCCAGCGACGGAGACCCAGTACTTC.

This clonotype showed up just a few times. This chain links TRBV15 with TRBJ2-4, with D possibly being TRBD1 (6 bases). Trimming shortened V by 0 bases and J by 15 bases, and 15 bases separated the two germline ends. This CDR3 region has 13 residues. Germline CDR1 is LNHNV and CDR2 is YYDKDF (reference sequence). The CDR3 region is CATSRDFQDSGYF. As DNA, the CDR3 is TGTGCCACCAGCAGAGATTTTCAGGACAGTGGGTACTTC.

The V call is TRBV7-3, the J call TRBJ2-3; perhaps TRBD2 as D (5 bases). This CDR3 has 14 amino acids. The V and J ends lost 3 bases and 1 base respectively, with 8 bases between them. Per germline, CDR1 SGHTA and CDR2 FQGTGA. The CDR3 region has the DNA TGTGCCAGCAGCTTCTTCGGGGGCACAGATACGCAGTATTTT. Protein: CASSFFGGTDTQYF. Full variable domain (missing parts from reference TRBV7-3 and TRBJ2-3): GAGVSQTPSNKVTEKGKYVELRCDPISGHTALYWYRQSLGQGPEFLIYFQGTGAADDSGLPNDRFFAVRPEGSVSTLKIQRTERGDSAVYLCASSFFGGTDTQYFGPGTRLTVL.

J is TRBJ2-3 and V is TRBV5-1; D is possibly TRBD1 or TRBD2 (5 bases each). The CDR3 loop spans 13 amino acids. Germline lookup yields CDR1 SGHRS and CDR2 YFSETQ. Trimming removed 4 bases at V and 7 bases at J, with 13 bases between. This CDR3 is CASSPRDANTQYF. As DNA, the CDR3 is TGCGCCAGCAGCCCAAGGGACGCCAATACGCAGTATTTT.

The chain joins TRBV28 to TRBJ2-7; D perhaps matches TRBD1 (6 bases). The length of the CDR3 is 17 residues. The germline V gene encodes CDR1 MDHEN and CDR2 SYDVKM. V lost 10 bases and J 3 bases, leaving 28 bases between the germline ends. CDR3 sequence reads: CATNPYPINRAIYEQYF. The CDR3, as DNA: TGTGCCACCAACCCCTACCCCATTAACAGGGCGATCTACGAGCAGTACTTC.